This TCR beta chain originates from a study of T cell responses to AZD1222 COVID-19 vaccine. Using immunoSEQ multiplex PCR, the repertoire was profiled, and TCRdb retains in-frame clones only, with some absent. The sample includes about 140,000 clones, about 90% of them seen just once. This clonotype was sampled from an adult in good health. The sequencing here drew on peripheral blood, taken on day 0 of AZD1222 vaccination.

The CDR3 region has the DNA TGCGCCAGCAGCTTGATGCGGCCTCATAGCAATCAGCCCCAGCATTTT. Protein product: CASSLMRPHSNQPQHF. The rearrangement links TRBV5-1 to TRBJ1-5, with D unclear. With 1 base removed from V and 0 bases from J, the gap between germline ends came to 11 bases. Germline V CDR1 and CDR2: SGHRS, YFSETQ. The CDR3 extends over 16 amino acids.